This T cell receptor (beta chain) was sequenced during a study of beta chain features in type 1 diabetes. Comments on this clone: Its antigen is as yet unknown.

The whole isolated RNA underwent reverse transcription, so sequencing captured expressed TCRB transcripts. Each sample of naive, central memory or regulatory T cells had, on average, about 3.57 million reads. Assay used: immunoSEQ multiplex PCR; TCRdb lists only in-frame clones, some missing. The sample carries hundreds of thousands of clones, roughly an eighth recorded once. Regarding the study as a whole: The study left unresolved whether HLA type influences TCRB rearrangement. PCR might favor shorter templates, equally in patients and controls. The naive, central memory and Treg TCRB repertoires showed an apparent similarity that was greater among patients than among healthy donors.

Sequences were obtained from naive CD4+ T cells from blood. This TCR derives from a man aged 18 to 30 in good health.

The CDR3 region is CASSLLGSADTQYF. As DNA, the CDR3 is TGTGCCAGCAGCCTGCTTGGAAGCGCAGATACGCAGTATTTT. The rearrangement uses TRBV7-3 and TRBJ2-3; no definite D call. V shed 5 bases and J shed 4 bases, with 13 bases lying between them. CDR1 is SGHTA and CDR2 is FQGTGA in the germline V gene. The CDR3 is 14 residues long.